Listed below are T cell receptor beta chains from one sample, sequenced in a study of T-cell memory formation after mild COVID-19. Each CDR3 protein is one row after TCRdb ran MiXCR on the 5' RACE reads. There are almost 550,000 distinct CDR3 sequences in the sample; roughly 21% occur only once, and under 15% lies in the top ten. Sequencing was performed on PBMCs or a T cell subset sorted from them (not recorded which). These receptors all come from an adult woman who had mild COVID-19 (a few samples of this study predate the infection). Cell type and time point are not known. Each CDR3 is given with its conserved first and last residue. The order of the fields is V gene, J gene, CDR3 protein.

>TRBV5-6|TRBJ1-2
CASSLDWDRGPFPYGYTF
>TRBV5-1|TRBJ2-1
CASSLNRAGNEQFF
>TRBV5-6|TRBJ1-6
CASSDGTGGFGNSPLHF
>TRBV3-1|TRBJ2-7
CASSPVRSSYEQYF
>TRBV5-6|TRBJ1-1
CASSPNRGRYVENTEAFF
>TRBV9|TRBJ2-5
CASSERTAGQTQYF
>TRBV5-5|TRBJ1-1
CASSLDLGQEAFF
>TRBV6-5|TRBJ2-5
CASNHPRETQYF
>TRBV6-1|TRBJ2-7
CASSPTSGEPYEQYF
>TRBV19|TRBJ1-5
CASSIGRGGNQPQHF
>TRBV5-1|TRBJ1-1
CASSPGQPLLTEAFF